This paragraph covers one T cell receptor (beta chain) sequence. The data stem from a study of blood T cell repertoires in COVID-19. Produced via immunoSEQ multiplex PCR; TCRdb's table is partial and in-frame only. The table lists 60,000 to 95,000 clones, around 91% of them singletons. The germline V gene encodes CDR1 MNHEY and CDR2 SVGAGI. V was clipped by 0 bases and J by 4 bases; unmatched bases: 5. CDR3 length equals 15 residues. The chain links TRBV6-5 to TRBJ2-7; TRBD1 agrees at 8 bases. The sequence was collected from a human donor in a cohort sampled during active COVID-19. The sequencing sample was made of peripheral blood. CDR3 sequence (DNA): TGTGCCAGCAGTTACTCGGGGACAGGACCTTACGAGCAGTACTTC. Translated: CASSYSGTGPYEQYF.